This T cell receptor (beta chain) emerged from a study of blood T cells in healthy people across ages. The V gene end was trimmed by 4 bases and the J gene end by 10 bases; junction bases not matched to a gene: 7. Germline CDR1 is SGDLS and CDR2 is YYNGEE. The CDR3 has 13 amino acids. The use of a sample-barcoded 5' primer and a J-beta primer mix characterized a second PCR of roughly 7 to 11 cycles. Via MiXCR, TCRdb re-called the 5' RACE reads, giving one row per CDR3 protein. Among some 1,500,000 distinct CDR3 sequences listed, 40% to 45% were seen once. The genes are TRBV9 and TRBJ2-1; 8 positions match TRBD1. Sequenced input: blood. This receptor was obtained from a woman aged 18-29 years in good health. The CDR3 nucleotides are TGTGCCAGCAGCCCCCAACAGGGGGAGGAGCAGTTCTTC. It translates to CASSPQQGEEQFF.